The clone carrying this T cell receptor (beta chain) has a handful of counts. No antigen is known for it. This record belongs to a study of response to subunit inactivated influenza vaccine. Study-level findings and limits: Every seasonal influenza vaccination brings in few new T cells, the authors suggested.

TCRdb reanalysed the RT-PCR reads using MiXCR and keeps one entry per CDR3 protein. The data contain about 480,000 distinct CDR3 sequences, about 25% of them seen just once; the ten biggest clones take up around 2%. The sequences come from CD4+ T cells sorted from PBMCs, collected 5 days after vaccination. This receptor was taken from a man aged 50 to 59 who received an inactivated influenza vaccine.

The CDR3 is CASSTGAGYGYTF. The CDR3, as DNA: TGTGCCAGCAGCACAGGGGCGGGCTATGGCTACACCTTC. The genes are TRBV12-3 or TRBV12-4 and TRBJ1-2, with 7 bases identical to TRBD1. The CDR3 has 13 residues. The trim removed 6 bases at V and 4 bases at J, leaving 5 bases unmatched.